The rows below give T cell receptor beta chains drawn from one sample of a study of blood T cells in healthy people across ages. TCRdb reanalysed the 5' RACE reads using MiXCR and keeps one entry per CDR3 protein. The sample has over 500,000 distinct CDR3 sequences; about 50% are singletons. The specimen was blood. All receptors derive from a woman of 80 years or more in good health. Each CDR3 is given with its conserved first and last residue.

>TRBV29-1
CSVGWLAGPGNEQFF
>TRBV14
CASSQGRLIPTNEKLFF
>TRBV28
CASTAPRWETQYF
>TRBV12-3/TRBV12-4
CASSGDSGNIQYF
>TRBV20-1
CSARDRGVSTDTQYF
>TRBV20-1
CSALDLYGYTF
>TRBV6-5
CASSYDRGYGYTF
>TRBV27
CASSFVGIGTEQFF
>TRBV25-1
CASSKEGRSPLHF
>TRBV20-1
CSALAVDLVGTQYF
>TRBV2
CASTPMTSGKYEQFF
>TRBV7-2
CASSSQGALTEAFF
>TRBV18
CASSQFQLTSTDMQYF
>TRBV12-3/TRBV12-4
CASSPRRYSYNEQFF
>TRBV27
CASRITGSSYNSPLHF
>TRBV20-1
CSARDLGTDNQPQHF
>TRBV12-3/TRBV12-4
CASSSAVPSYEQYF
>TRBV4-3
CASSQGRTGANYGYTF
>TRBV13
CASSHTDTDEQYF
>TRBV7-6
CASSLGQRSTDTQYF
>TRBV20-1
CSAGQGSFSGYTF
>TRBV5-1
CASSLTGTAEETQYF
>TRBV12-3/TRBV12-4
CASSPGGGLAKNIQYF
>TRBV7-2
CASSLQDSIPDTQYF
>TRBV5-1
CASSRDYNYEQYF
>TRBV6-2/TRBV6-3
CASGTSIYEQYF
>TRBV11-1
CASSLGPAHRKTQYF
>TRBV4-1
CASSPIDRVNTEAFF
>TRBV5-6
CASSSIGRTVAYEQYF
>TRBV6-2/TRBV6-3
CASSYGGRSDTQYF
>TRBV11-2
CASKQSGGETQYF
>TRBV7-3
CASSPSPGYNEQFF
>TRBV5-1
CASSWDNTSVANEKLFF
>TRBV7-9
CASSPGRHYGYTF
>TRBV2
CASSSQGPWEKLFF
>TRBV27
CASTFGLAGGINNEQFF
>TRBV3-1
CASSQEHSSGANVLTF
>TRBV6-5
CASSLLAGDVDTQYF
>TRBV29-1
CSVRRDSRDYGYTF
>TRBV29-1
CSVVGGVQKKRMRNTEAFF
>TRBV25-1
CASSGGRDRDQEYQETQYF
>TRBV7-2
CASSSLENGAAKNIQYF
>TRBV12-3/TRBV12-4
CASSPPQVPTEAFF
>TRBV3-1
CASSQGLGRGRELFF